What follows are 21 T cell receptor beta chains derived from one specimen sequenced in a study of cytomegalovirus exposure and HLA in healthy donors. The PCR was carried out with 60 Vbeta primers and 13 Jbeta primers. Method: immunoSEQ multiplex PCR; TCRdb's copy keeps in-frame clones and lacks some. The sample lists about 160,000 clones, more than 60% occurring once. Material: PBMCs. The receptors were sampled from a woman in her twenties or thirties in good health and CMV-seronegative.

DNA for the CDR3: TGTGCCAGCAGTGACTCAGCCGGTTCCTCTGAAGCTTTCTTT. This codes for CASSDSAGSSEAFF. The chain carries TRBV6-4 and TRBJ1-1; the D is unclear. V was cut by 0 bases and J by 6 bases, with 11 bases left in between. From germline, CDR1 is MRHNA and CDR2 SNTAGT. This CDR3 comprises 14 residues.

This clone was recorded only once. The V call is TRBV5-5, the J call TRBJ2-3; 7 bases match TRBD2. Germline V gene sequence: CDR1 SGHKS, CDR2 YYEKEE (reference sequence). The CDR3 is 15 amino acids. The trim removed 4 bases at V and 2 bases at J, leaving 7 bases unmatched. Here the CDR3 reads CASSPASGVTDTQYF. The CDR3, as DNA: TGTGCCAGCAGCCCGGCTAGCGGCGTCACAGATACGCAGTATTTT.

The chain couples TRBV6-6 to TRBJ1-2, with D tentatively TRBD1 (6 bases). V was clipped by 0 bases and J by 1 base, with 6 bases between them. This CDR3 is 14 amino acids long. The germline CDR1 and CDR2 sequences are MNHNY and SVGAGI (reference sequence). CDR3: CASSYSRGNYGYTF. CDR3 nucleotide sequence: TGTGCCAGCAGTTACTCCAGGGGTAACTATGGCTACACCTTC.

The chain joins TRBV30 to TRBJ2-1; no clear D. The CDR3 totals 14 residues. The V and J ends lost 2 bases and 0 bases respectively, with 8 bases between them. In germline, CDR1 is GTSNPN, CDR2 SVGIG (reference sequence). CDR3 DNA: TGTGCCTGGAGTCCGAACTTCTCCTACAATGAGCAGTTCTTC. Translation: CAWSPNFSYNEQFF.

The V call is TRBV10-3, the J call TRBJ2-3; 7 bases agree with TRBD1. There are 15 residues in the CDR3. Germline V gene sequence: CDR1 ENHRY, CDR2 SYGVKD. The V gene end was trimmed by 2 bases and the J gene end by 5 bases; junction bases not matched to a gene: 7. As DNA, the CDR3 is TGTGCCATCAGTGAGACCCCCCGACAGGGAGATACGCAGTATTTT. Protein sequence: CAISETPRQGDTQYF.

The gene calls are TRBV10-3 and TRBJ1-2; D possibly corresponds to TRBD1 (5 bases). V was pared by 6 bases and J by 8 bases, with 22 bases between. Germline V CDR1 and CDR2: ENHRY, SYGVKD. The CDR3 has 15 residues. This chain's CDR3 is CAIRLQDSAGGGYTF. DNA of the CDR3: TGTGCCATCAGACTCCAAGATTCAGCCGGGGGAGGCTACACCTTC.

The V call is TRBV27, the J call TRBJ1-2, with unresolved D. The CDR3 is 14 amino acids. V shed 0 bases and J shed 2 bases, with 7 bases lying between them. CDR1 MNHEY and CDR2 SMNVEV come from the germline V gene (reference sequence). The CDR3 sequence is CASSLSPVNYGYTF. CDR3 sequence (DNA): TGTGCCAGCAGTTTATCTCCGGTCAACTATGGCTACACCTTC.

The chain is built from TRBV5-6 and TRBJ1-4; the D gene is possibly TRBD1 (6 bases). The CDR3 sequence is 14 residues long. The germline V gene has CDR1 SGHDT and CDR2 YYEEEE. Trimming shortened V by 3 bases and J by 8 bases, and 14 bases separated the two germline ends. For the CDR3, the DNA is TGTGCCAGCAGCTCGCCAGGGGAGGGGGAAAAACTGTTTTTT. This codes for CASSSPGEGEKLFF.

In its sample, this clone was seen a few times. The V call is TRBV28, the J call TRBJ1-2, with 7 nucleotides matching TRBD1. The ends lost 5 bases at V and 3 bases at J; junction bases unmatched: 6. The germline V gene encodes CDR1 MDHEN and CDR2 SYDVKM. The CDR3 length is 14 residues. The DNA for the CDR3 is TGTGCCAGCAGTCCACAAGACAGGGACTATGGCTACACCTTC. It yields the protein CASSPQDRDYGYTF.

The CDR3 region has the DNA TGTGCCAGCAGCTCCGGGACAAAGCAGTACTTC. It specifies CASSSGTKQYF. V usage is TRBV5-6 and J usage is TRBJ2-7, with a weak D call TRBD1 (6 bases). The CDR3 is made up of 11 amino acids. The V and J ends lost 3 bases and 8 bases respectively, with 9 bases between them. From germline, CDR1 is SGHDT and CDR2 YYEEEE.

The V gene is TRBV6-5, the J gene TRBJ2-5, with 9 nucleotides matching TRBD2. The DNA matches TRBJ2-7 better at its end, which makes the J call doubtful. CDR3 length: 15 amino acids. Germline V gives CDR1 MNHEY, CDR2 SVGAGI. CDR3: CASSYSGTSPLEQYF. The CDR3 region has the DNA TGTGCCAGCAGTTACTCCGGGACTAGCCCCCTCGAGCAGTACTTC.

The genes are TRBV5-1 and TRBJ2-1, with 9 bases that match TRBD2. The germline gives CDR1 SGHRS, CDR2 YFSETQ. The CDR3 covers 15 residues. The junction had 6 bases not matched to a gene; V was cut back by 4 bases and J by 4 bases. CDR3 region: CASSPRGGSYNEQFF. The CDR3 nucleotides read TGCGCCAGCAGCCCGCGGGGGGGATCTTACAATGAGCAGTTCTTC.

The chain joins TRBV23-1 to TRBJ2-1; 11 bases are shared with TRBD2. TRBV23-1 has ORF status, its function being uncertain. V lost 8 bases and J lost 4; bases outside the gene matches: 4. The CDR3 contains 14 residues. CDR3 DNA: TGCGCCAGCCCGACTAGCGGGGCGTACAATGAGCAGTTCTTC. Its translation: CASPTSGAYNEQFF.

The genes are TRBV7-9 and TRBJ1-2, with 8 bases that match TRBD1. CDR1 SEHNR and CDR2 FQNEAQ come from the germline V gene (reference sequence). V was clipped by 6 bases and J by 3 bases; unmatched bases: 0. This CDR3 comprises 12 residues. CDR3 nucleotide sequence: TGTGCCAGCAGGACAGGGGACTATGGCTACACCTTC. Protein: CASRTGDYGYTF.

This clone was seen a handful of times. At one end the junction does not follow the germline gene, possibly because of a read error. This same CDR3 is encoded by further DNA sequences in the sample. The J gene is TRBJ2-7, the V gene TRBV7-8; D unclear. CDR1 is SGHVS, CDR2 FQNEAQ, per germline. The CDR3 has 13 residues. The DNA of the CDR3 is TGTGCTAGCAACGAAAAGCAGGCATACGAGCAGTACTTC. Protein sequence: CASNEKQAYEQYF.

The chain links TRBV4-2 to TRBJ2-3; 7 bases are a match to TRBD2. CDR3 length: 17 amino acids. V lost 0 bases to trimming and J lost 2 bases; unmatched junction nucleotides: 8. Germline V gene sequence: CDR1 LGHNA, CDR2 YNFKEQ. Here the CDR3 DNA reads TGTGCCAGCAGCCAAGATGGCAAGCGGGGCGACACAGATACGCAGTATTTT. This translates into CASSQDGKRGDTDTQYF.

The rearrangement uses TRBV19 and TRBJ1-5; D possibly corresponds to TRBD1 (5 bases). V was clipped by 5 bases and J by 0 bases, with 11 bases between them. This CDR3 has 15 amino acids. Germline CDR1 is LNHDA and CDR2 is SQIVND (reference sequence). CDR3 protein: CASSPTAYSNQPQHF. CDR3 DNA: TGTGCCAGTAGTCCGACAGCGTATAGCAATCAGCCCCAGCATTTT.

V is TRBV4-1 and J is TRBJ1-1; D is unclear. This CDR3 comprises 16 residues. The ends were cut back, 4 bases at V and 6 bases at J, with 21 bases in the middle. Germline V gene data show CDR1 as MGHRA and CDR2 as YSYEKL. CDR3 loop: CASSPGRVSGDAEAFF. The DNA of the CDR3 is TGCGCCAGCAGCCCGGGGAGGGTAAGTGGTGACGCTGAAGCTTTCTTT.

The rearrangement joins TRBV5-6 to TRBJ1-1, with 11 nucleotides matching TRBD1. The germline CDR1 and CDR2 sequences are SGHDT and YYEEEE. The CDR3 loop spans 14 amino acids. The ends lost 1 base at V and 7 bases at J; junction bases unmatched: 3. The CDR3 DNA sequence: TGTGCCAGCAGCTTGTGGGGGACAGGGGGTGAAGCTTTCTTT. Translating it yields CASSLWGTGGEAFF.

This clone was counted once. The chain employs TRBV6-1 and TRBJ2-1, with TRBD2 as a possible D gene (5 bases). The V end was cut by 7 bases, the J end by 8 bases, with 12 bases between. Germline CDR1 and CDR2: MNHNS and SASEGT. The CDR3 sequence is 12 residues long. The CDR3 here is CASMDQRDEQFF. CDR3 sequence (DNA): TGTGCCAGCATGGACCAGAGGGATGAGCAGTTCTTC.

The gene calls are TRBV6-1 and TRBJ2-7, with D tentatively TRBD1 (5 bases). This CDR3 is built from 14 residues. Germline lookup yields CDR1 MNHNS and CDR2 SASEGT. V was pared by 7 bases and J by 2 bases, with 15 bases between. CDR3 DNA sequence: TGTGCCAGCAATCAAGGGGCCCTCCCCTACGAGCAGTACTTC. Its protein product is CASNQGALPYEQYF.